This passage covers 11 T cell receptor beta chains from one sample sequenced in a study of shared clonotypes between healthy human individuals. Positively selected for CCR7, the CD45RO-negative cells used as naive CD8 cells excluded terminally differentiated effector memory CD45RA+ cells. Clones were read by immunoSEQ multiplex PCR, and TCRdb kept only the in-frame ones, dropping some. Of around 2,000,000 clones detected, approximately 94% appear once; the ten largest clones hold 1.5% to 2%. Sequencing was done on a sample of naive CD8+ T cells from PBMCs. The source of these receptors is a man younger than 35 in good health. Some clones in this sample may be carry-over from other donors' samples.

The chain combines TRBV7-9 with TRBJ2-1; the D gene is possibly TRBD2 (6 bases). Trimming removed 7 bases from V and 10 bases from J, with 11 bases in between. CDR3 length: 11 amino acids. CDR1 and CDR2 from the germline V gene are SEHNR and FQNEAQ (reference sequence). CDR3 region: CASNPGREQFF. The CDR3 bases are TGTGCCAGCAACCCGGGGAGGGAGCAGTTCTTC. Filled out from reference TRBV7-9 and TRBJ2-1, the complete variable domain reads DTGVSQNPRHKITKRGQNVTFRCDPISEHNRLYWYRQTLGQGPEFLTYFQNEAQLEKSRLLSDRFSAERPKGSFSTLEIQRTEQGDSAMYLCASNPGREQFFGPGTRLTVL.

This clone was detected a few times. Other DNA variants within this sample encode the same CDR3. V usage is TRBV28 and J usage is TRBJ2-7; TRBD2 matches at 9 bases. This CDR3 region has 14 residues. The V gene's germline CDR1 is MDHEN and CDR2 SYDVKM. V gave up 2 bases and J gave up 5 bases; unmatched junction bases: 4. CDR3 sequence: CASSLAGGPNEQYF. CDR3 nucleotide sequence: TGTGCCAGCAGTTTAGCGGGAGGGCCTAACGAGCAGTACTTC.

V gene TRBV30 combines with J gene TRBJ1-2, with 8 bases fitting TRBD1. Losses at the gene ends were 6 bases for V and 0 bases for J; bases not matched to a gene: 3. The germline V gene has CDR1 GTSNPN and CDR2 SVGIG (reference sequence). CDR3 length equals 13 residues. CDR3 sequence reads: CACPGQANYGYTF. CDR3 sequence (DNA): TGTGCCTGCCCGGGACAGGCTAACTATGGCTACACCTTC.

The genes are TRBV7-9 and TRBJ2-1; TRBD2 matches at 7 bases. The V gene end was trimmed by 4 bases and the J gene end by 0 bases; junction bases not matched to a gene: 6. The germline V gene has CDR1 SEHNR and CDR2 FQNEAQ (reference sequence). CDR3 length: 16 amino acids. CDR3 sequence: CASSSLGRASYNEQFF. CDR3 bases: TGTGCCAGCAGCTCCCTAGGGAGGGCCTCCTACAATGAGCAGTTCTTC.

With regard to this clone: Other DNA sequences in this specimen translate into the identical CDR3. CDR3 nucleotides: TGTGCCAGCAGTTTATTTGGTCAGCCCCAGCATTTT. Protein sequence: CASSLFGQPQHF. The chain joins TRBV27 to TRBJ1-5, with D unclear. Trimming shortened V by 1 base and J by 6 bases, and 4 bases separated the two germline ends. The CDR3 totals 12 residues. Germline loops: CDR1 MNHEY, CDR2 SMNVEV (reference sequence).

This sequence joins TRBV5-5 and TRBJ1-5; D perhaps matches TRBD1 (5 bases). The CDR3 consists of 15 residues. V was pared by 4 bases and J by 0 bases, with 11 bases between. CDR1 SGHKS and CDR2 YYEKEE come from the germline V gene (reference sequence). The CDR3 loop reads CASSPGSYSNQPQHF. As DNA, the CDR3 is TGTGCCAGCAGCCCAGGGAGTTATAGCAATCAGCCCCAGCATTTT.

The J gene is TRBJ2-6, the V gene TRBV28, with D maybe TRBD2 (5 bases). Trimming shortened V by 4 bases and J by 0 bases, and 10 bases separated the two germline ends. Germline assignment: CDR1 MDHEN and CDR2 SYDVKM. This CDR3 comprises 16 residues. DNA for the CDR3: TGTGCCAGCAGTTCCTCGGGAACCTCTGGGGCCAACGTCCTGACTTTC. Its translation: CASSSSGTSGANVLTF.

This chain joins TRBV5-1 and TRBJ2-7, with 9 bases fitting TRBD2. Germline CDR1 and CDR2: SGHRS and YFSETQ. After removal of 2 bases from V and 0 bases from J, the junction contained 3 bases not matched to a gene. The CDR3 runs to 15 residues. DNA of the CDR3: TGCGCCAGCAGCTTTAGCGGGAGTGGCTCCTACGAGCAGTACTTC. This translates into CASSFSGSGSYEQYF.

V gene TRBV2 combines with J gene TRBJ2-1, with D possibly TRBD1 on 5 matching bases. V was cut by 3 bases and J by 1 base, with 10 bases left in between. Germline V gives CDR1 SNHLY, CDR2 FYNNEI. The CDR3 extends over 15 amino acids. The CDR3 coding sequence is TGTGCCAGCAGTGATTTTAGGGGTTCCTACAATGAGCAGTTCTTC. Its protein product is CASSDFRGSYNEQFF.

This clone was seen a few times. The CDR3 is CASSLGAFSGAFF. CDR3 nucleotides: TGTGCCAGCAGTCTCGGGGCCTTTAGTGGAGCTTTCTTT. This chain joins TRBV13 and TRBJ1-1; possibly TRBD1 for D (5 bases). The germline CDR1 and CDR2 sequences are PRHDT and FYEKMQ (reference sequence). Trimming pared 6 bases from V and 10 bases from J, leaving 18 bases between. This CDR3 spans 13 amino acids. The variable domain in full, with the rest retrieved from reference TRBV13 and TRBJ1-1, is AAGVIQSPRHLIKEKRETATLKCYPIPRHDTVYWYQQGPGQDPQFLISFYEKMQSDKGSIPDRFSAQQFSDYHSELNMSSLELGDSALYFCASSLGAFSGAFFGQGTRLTVV.

This chain connects TRBV15 to TRBJ2-4; either TRBD1 or TRBD2 may fit D (5 bases each). Between the trimmed V and J ends, which lost 8 bases and 6 bases, there was a span of 14 bases. From germline, CDR1 is LNHNV and CDR2 YYDKDF (reference sequence). The CDR3 totals 13 residues. The CDR3 reads CATGPGRRNIQYF. The DNA for the CDR3 is TGTGCCACCGGTCCGGGACGTCGAAACATTCAGTACTTC.